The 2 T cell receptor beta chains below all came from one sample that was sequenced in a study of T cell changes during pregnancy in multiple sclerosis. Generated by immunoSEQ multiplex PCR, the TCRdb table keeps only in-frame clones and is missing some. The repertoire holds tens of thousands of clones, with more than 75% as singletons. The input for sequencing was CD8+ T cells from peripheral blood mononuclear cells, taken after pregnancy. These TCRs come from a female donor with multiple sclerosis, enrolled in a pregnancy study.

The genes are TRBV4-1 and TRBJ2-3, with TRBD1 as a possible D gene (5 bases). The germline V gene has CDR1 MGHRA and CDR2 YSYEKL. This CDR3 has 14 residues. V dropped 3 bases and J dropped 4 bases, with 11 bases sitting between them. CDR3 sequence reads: CASSHLVGPDTQYF. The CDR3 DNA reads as TGCGCCAGCAGCCACCTCGTGGGGCCAGATACGCAGTATTTT.

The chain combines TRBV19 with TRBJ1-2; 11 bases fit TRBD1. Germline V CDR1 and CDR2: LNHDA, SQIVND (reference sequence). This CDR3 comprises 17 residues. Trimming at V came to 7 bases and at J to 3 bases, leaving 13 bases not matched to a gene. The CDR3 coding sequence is TGTGCCAGTAATCCACCGACCGGGACAGGGGGGTACTATGGCTACACCTTC. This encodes CASNPPTGTGGYYGYTF.